Detailed here is one T cell receptor (beta chain). Its target is not known. This table comes from immunoSEQ multiplex PCR, and its TCRdb copy is limited to in-frame clones, with some not included. The sample contains about 150,000 clones, 75% to 90% of which appear only once. This specimen comes from a study of T cell responses to AZD1222 COVID-19 vaccine. Study-level findings and limits: With dominance at 160-218 and 743-854, vaccine-associated CD4 TCRs spanned spike.

V dropped 1 base and J dropped 4 bases, with 14 bases sitting between them. This CDR3 is 16 amino acids long. CDR1 is KGHSH and CDR2 is LQKENI in the germline V gene. The chain combines TRBV18 with TRBJ1-3; no clear D. Sequencing was performed on peripheral blood, taken 28 days after the second AZD1222 dose. The receptor was isolated from an adult who received the AZD1222 COVID-19 vaccine. CDR3 in amino acids: CASSPQLEQRGNTIYF. CDR3 coding DNA: TGTGCCAGCTCACCACAACTAGAACAAAGGGGAAACACCATATATTTT.